This T cell receptor beta chain was sequenced during a study of T cell repertoires in cytomegalovirus infection. Study-level background: Peptides in the study included HLA-C-restricted and HLA-B-restricted CMV epitopes. The public TCR beta signatures pointed to both CMV infection and matching HLA type. Findings of the study overall: Dominating the ex vivo response were TCR beta clonotypes that were CMV-specific and HLA-C-restricted.

About this clonotype itself: Its target is not known.

V dropped 5 bases and J dropped 0 bases, with 17 bases sitting between them. This CDR3 has 16 amino acids. Germline V gives CDR1 SGHVT, CDR2 SQSDAQ. MiXCR, applied by TCRdb to the reads, yields one record per CDR3 protein. The sample holds hundreds of thousands of distinct CDR3 sequences, less than 35% seen once. The source is a human donor in good health (CMV status not recorded). Some clones in this sample may be carry-over from other donors' samples. The sample was cultured CD8+ T cells from PBMCs, taken from culture after CMV antigen stimulation. V and J are TRBV7-4 and TRBJ2-7; possible D gene TRBD1, 6 bases. In DNA form, the CDR3 reads TGTGCCAGCAGCGCCGGGACACTTATCGGCTCCTACGAGCAGTACGTC. Its protein product is CASSAGTLIGSYEQYV.